These 21 T cell receptor beta chains came from one sample sequenced in a study of T cells in Graves' hyperthyroidism and ophthalmopathy. RNA transcripts served as the template for amplifying TCR beta CDR3 regions. Initially, a first-round RT-PCR of the TCR CDR3 employed the HTBI primer set. One entry per CDR3 protein, called by TCRdb with MiXCR from the multiplex PCR reads. The sample lists about 680,000 distinct CDR3 sequences, 30% to 40% occurring once. Sequencing was carried out using blood. Receptors were obtained from a woman between 40 and 55 years old with Graves' hyperthyroidism.

J is TRBJ1-1 and V is TRBV2, with a possible D match to TRBD1 (6 bases). From germline, CDR1 is SNHLY and CDR2 FYNNEI. This CDR3 contains 14 residues. Trimming shortened V by 4 bases and J by 5 bases, and 14 bases separated the two germline ends. The CDR3 DNA reads TGTGCCAGCAGTGCACTACGGACAGATACTGAAGCTTTCTTT. Residues: CASSALRTDTEAFF.

V is TRBV13 and J is TRBJ2-5, with D possibly TRBD2 on 6 matching bases. The CDR3 length is 15 residues. Germline CDR1 PRHDT, CDR2 FYEKMQ (reference sequence). Trimming stripped 0 bases from V and 6 bases from J, with 14 bases between. The CDR3 DNA is TGTGCCAGCAGCTTAGGTACTAGCCCGCCCCAGACCCAGTACTTC. Its translation: CASSLGTSPPQTQYF.

The rearrangement uses TRBV12-3 or TRBV12-4 and TRBJ2-7; D gene ambiguous. The CDR3 loop spans 12 amino acids. The V end lost 2 bases, the J end lost 7 bases, and 9 bases lay between the germline ends. The CDR3 DNA reads TGTGCCAGCAGTTTATATGTTGGGGAGCAGTACTTC. This encodes CASSLYVGEQYF.

This sequence joins TRBV4-3 and TRBJ1-2; D is unclear. CDR3 size: 15 residues. Germline CDR1 and CDR2: LGHNA and YSLEER. Trimming removed 0 bases at V and 3 bases at J, with 11 bases between. The CDR3 loop reads CASSQDKIGDYGYTF. The CDR3 DNA follows: TGCGCCAGCAGCCAAGATAAGATCGGGGACTATGGCTACACCTTC.

This clonotype was picked up many times. The chain couples TRBV9 to TRBJ1-2; 9 bases are a match to TRBD1. This CDR3 has 15 residues. CDR1 and CDR2 (germline): SGDLS, YYNGEE. Trimming cost V 4 bases and J 8 bases; bases outside gene matches: 12. CDR3 in amino acids: CASSPEDRGRSGYTF. CDR3 DNA sequence: TGTGCCAGCAGCCCAGAGGACAGGGGTAGATCCGGCTACACCTTC.

To note about this clonotype: This may come from a read error, since a much larger clone is one base off. The chain is built from TRBV19 and TRBJ2-5, with 8 bases matching TRBD1. Per germline, CDR1 LNHDA and CDR2 SQIVND (reference sequence). The CDR3 consists of 15 residues. CDR3 DNA: TGTGCCAGTAGTGACAGGGGCGCCCCTATGGAGACCCAGCACTTC. Protein sequence: CASSDRGAPMETQHF.

The chain is built from TRBV12-3 or TRBV12-4 and TRBJ2-3; possible D gene TRBD2, 5 bases. The CDR3 loop spans 14 amino acids. Trimming left V 5 bases short and J 4 bases short, with 13 bases between. The DNA of the CDR3 is TGTGCCAGCAGTCCCACGGACTGGGCAGATACGCAGTATTTT. This encodes CASSPTDWADTQYF.

This clonotype was picked up a small number of times. The chain carries TRBV6-5 and TRBJ2-7, with TRBD1 matching 10 bases. There are 15 residues in the CDR3. Germline CDR1 MNHEY, CDR2 SVGAGI. The V segment lost 6 bases and the J segment 0 bases; nucleotides outside the gene matches: 5. The CDR3 DNA reads TGTGCCAGCAGGGCGACAGGGGGCGACTCCTACGAGCAGTACTTC. Amino acid sequence: CASRATGGDSYEQYF.

The sample holds one count of this clonotype. Sequence at one end of the junction differs from germline and may be a read error. The genes are TRBV5-1 and TRBJ2-2; D is perhaps TRBD1 (6 bases). The germline V gene has CDR1 SGHRS and CDR2 YFSETQ. The CDR3 loop spans 15 amino acids. CDR3 DNA: TGCGCCAGCAGCTCCGGACAGACGAACACCGGGAAGCTGTTTTTT. Translating it yields CASSSGQTNTGKLFF.

A remark on this clonotype: A read error may explain this, as a much larger clone is one base away. This CDR3 is missing its conserved last phenylalanine or tryptophan, likely due to a read error. CDR3 nucleotides: TGTGCCAGCACGGAGGGAATTATGAACACTGAAGCTTTCTCT. This codes for CASTEGIMNTEAFS. The chain joins TRBV10-3 to TRBJ1-1; D is undetermined. V was clipped by 10 bases and J by 0 bases, with 15 bases between them. The CDR3 loop spans 14 amino acids. Germline V gene data show CDR1 as ENHRY and CDR2 as SYGVKD.

Regarding this clonotype: Possible read error: a much larger clone is one base away. J is TRBJ1-6 and V is TRBV7-8, with 9 bases fitting TRBD1. V lost 5 bases to trimming and J lost 5 bases; unmatched junction nucleotides: 4. The CDR3 has 15 residues. The germline CDR1 and CDR2 sequences are SGHVS and FQNEAQ. The CDR3 DNA sequence: TGTGCCAGCAGCCATGGGACAGGGAATAATTCACCCCTCCACTTT. It is translated as CASSHGTGNNSPLHF.

This clonotype was counted ten times or more. V usage is TRBV7-9 and J usage is TRBJ1-2; TRBD1 matches 8 bases. The CDR3 extends over 13 amino acids. Germline assignment: CDR1 SEHNR and CDR2 FQNEAQ (reference sequence). After removal of 10 bases from V and 5 bases from J, the junction contained 9 bases not matched to a gene. The CDR3 region is CATTDRDLYGYTF. CDR3 nucleotides: TGTGCCACCACGGACAGGGATTTATATGGCTACACCTTC.

Ten or more counts support this clonotype. The CDR3 sequence is CATRQGDTGELFF. The CDR3 coding sequence is TGTGCCACCCGACAGGGGGACACCGGGGAGCTGTTTTTT. V gene TRBV2 combines with J gene TRBJ2-2, with 9 bases aligning to TRBD1. With 10 bases clipped from V and 3 bases from J, the junction kept 3 bases outside the gene matches. Germline V gene sequence: CDR1 SNHLY, CDR2 FYNNEI. CDR3 size: 13 residues.

The sample holds many counts of this clonotype. The rearrangement uses TRBV10-3 and TRBJ2-6, with 8 bases lining up with TRBD1. CDR1 is ENHRY, CDR2 SYGVKD, per germline. V was pared by 9 bases and J by 1 base, with 11 bases of the junction left unmatched. CDR3 size: 17 residues. The CDR3 spells CAIKGTGGNSGANVLTF. The CDR3 DNA reads as TGTGCCATTAAGGGGACAGGAGGGAATTCTGGGGCCAACGTCCTGACTTTC.

This chain uses TRBV12-3 or TRBV12-4 with TRBJ2-7; TRBD1 might be the D (6 bases). V was clipped by 7 bases and J by 4 bases, with 17 bases between them. The CDR3 is made up of 14 amino acids. The CDR3 spells CASNFNRDNYEQYF. The CDR3 bases are TGTGCCAGCAATTTCAACCGGGACAATTACGAGCAGTACTTC.

The chain carries TRBV28 and TRBJ1-2, with D perhaps matching TRBD1 (5 bases). Germline CDR1 is MDHEN and CDR2 is SYDVKM. CDR3 length equals 13 residues. Deletions cut 7 bases from V and 8 bases from J, with 17 bases between. The CDR3 nucleotides read TGTGCCAGCATCCCGGGACCGCAACGAGGCTACACCTTC. Its protein is CASIPGPQRGYTF.

The chain recombines TRBV7-2 with TRBJ1-1, with D hard to call. This CDR3 has 14 residues. Trimming took 5 bases from V and 7 from J, leaving 17 bases between them. Germline V CDR1 and CDR2: SGHTA, FQGNSA. The DNA for the CDR3 is TGTGCCAGCAGCCCTTTTTTGATGGGCGGTGAAGCTTTCTTT. It translates to CASSPFLMGGEAFF.

This clonotype was counted at least ten times. The J gene is TRBJ1-6, the V gene TRBV4-3; D remains ambiguous. The CDR3 is 13 amino acids. Looked up from germline, CDR1 is LGHNA and CDR2 is YSLEER. Trimming took off 1 base at V and 14 bases at J, with 12 bases between the two ends. CDR3: CASSQVEGSALHF. Here the CDR3 DNA reads TGCGCCAGCAGCCAAGTTGAGGGCTCGGCCCTCCACTTT.

The rearrangement links TRBV12-3 or TRBV12-4 to TRBJ2-2; TRBD1 matches 7 bases. Trimming removed 6 bases from V and 5 bases from J; junction bases left unmatched: 12. This CDR3 comprises 16 residues. This CDR3 reads CASRSRTGYRTGELFF. The CDR3 nucleotides read TGTGCCAGCAGATCAAGGACAGGTTATAGGACCGGGGAGCTGTTTTTT.

This clonotype was counted many times. The J gene is TRBJ2-5, the V gene TRBV20-1; D gene uncertain. V was cut by 1 base and J by 5 bases, with 8 bases left in between. This CDR3 has 12 amino acids. Per germline, CDR1 DFQATT and CDR2 SNEGSKA (reference sequence). CDR3 nucleotides: TGCAGTGCTAGAGTGACGGGCGAGACCCAGTACTTC. Its protein product is CSARVTGETQYF.

This clonotype was counted a few times. The rearrangement links TRBV2 to TRBJ2-7; possibly TRBD2 for D (6 bases). The CDR3 consists of 13 residues. V lost 7 bases, J lost 10 bases, and 20 bases lay in between. Germline lookup yields CDR1 SNHLY and CDR2 FYNNEI. The CDR3 loop is CASTPTRAIAQYF. CDR3 DNA sequence: TGTGCCAGCACCCCGACTAGAGCAATCGCACAGTACTTC.